The present TCR beta chain was sequenced within a study of T cells after yellow fever vaccination. There are many counts of this clonotype. Antigen: not known. TCR cDNA was made by 5'RACE template switching, adding a universal primer site and UMIs. Each CDR3 protein is one row after TCRdb ran MiXCR on the 5' RACE reads. Of about 240,000 distinct CDR3 sequences in the sample, roughly 3.7% were seen once. Study results and limitations: High-abundance clonotypes from the bulk population could contaminate FACS-sorted repertoires. Reappearing after the booster were most of the clones from primary vaccination (96% CD4, 75% to 90% CD8).

Trimming removed 3 bases from V and 4 bases from J; junction bases left unmatched: 9. Germline lookup yields CDR1 LGHNA and CDR2 YNFKEQ. The length of the CDR3 is 16 residues. This specimen consisted of PBMCs, obtained 15 days after the yellow fever booster vaccination. V gene TRBV4-2 combines with J gene TRBJ2-5; 9 positions match TRBD2. The TCR was taken from a young man who received the YFV17D yellow fever vaccine. As DNA, the CDR3 is TGTGCCAGCAGCCATGATTTAGCGGGGGTTGCAGAGACCCAGTACTTC. Translated, it gives CASSHDLAGVAETQYF.